This record covers a single TCR beta chain. Its antigen is not known. The junction and the germline gene differ at one end; a read error may be behind it. This CDR3 region has 12 residues. Germline V gene lookup returns CDR1 SEHNR and CDR2 FQNEAQ (reference sequence). The data derive from a study of cytomegalovirus exposure and HLA in healthy donors. Regarding the study as a whole: Prior analysis indicated that the majority of TCR beta V segments exhibited productivity approximately 87% or approximately 30% of the time. CMV serostatus alone was available as immune exposure information. It was reported that the classifier diagnosed cytomegalovirus status with high specificity and sensitivity in both the original and validation cohorts. There were fewer than 200 TCR beta chains listed as cytomegalovirus-associated.

It was with 60 Vbeta and 13 Jbeta primers that the PCR ran. Sequencing was performed with immunoSEQ multiplex PCR; in TCRdb, only in-frame clones are kept and a portion is missing. This sample has over 150,000 clones; roughly 77% occur once, and the top ten carry over 4%. The sequence was obtained from a male donor in good health and CMV-seronegative. This chain links TRBV7-9 with TRBJ1-4, with TRBD1 identical over 7 bases. Sequenced material: PBMCs. CDR3 DNA sequence: TGTGCCAGCAGCTTCGGACAGGAAAGACTGTTTTTT. As protein: CASSFGQERLFF.